This TCR beta chain was identified during a study of blood T cell repertoires in COVID-19. Assay used: immunoSEQ multiplex PCR; TCRdb lists only in-frame clones, some missing. The sample records 200,000 to 250,000 clones, around 84% being singletons. Points on this clone: A junction end diverges from the germline sequence, so it may reflect a read error.

From germline, CDR1 is SGHTA and CDR2 FQGNSA. This CDR3 spans 15 amino acids. This receptor was identified in a man in his fifties with active or convalescent COVID-19. The V and J genes are TRBV7-2 and TRBJ1-6; 8 nucleotides match TRBD1. The sample was peripheral blood. CDR3 coding DNA: TGTGCCAGCAACTTAGGACAGGGTCCTGGATCACCCCTCCACTTT. As protein: CASNLGQGPGSPLHF. Drawing the rest from reference TRBV7-2 and TRBJ1-6, the complete variable domain is GAGVSQSPSNKVTEKGKDVELRCDPISGHTALYWYRQSLGQGLEFLIYFQGNSAPDKSGLPSDRFSAERTGGSVSTLTIQRTQQEDSAVYLCASNLGQGPGSPLHFGNGTRLTVT.